These T cell receptor beta chains were read from a single sample in a study of beta chain features in type 1 diabetes. Method: immunoSEQ multiplex PCR; TCRdb's copy keeps in-frame clones and lacks some. Here the sample spans roughly 240,000 clones, 68% being singletons. The specimen was naive CD4+ T cells from blood. The receptors were gathered from a man aged 25 to 45 in good health. CDR3s include the opening cysteine and the closing phenylalanine or tryptophan. D genes are given only for firm matches. Rows give clone size only sometimes, using once, few, many, or a class for an expanded clone.

cdr3_length,v_call,d_call,j_call,clone_size,cdr3_nt,cdr3_aa
17,TRBV13,TRBD2,TRBJ2-1,once,TGTGCCAGCAGTCCGAGGCAAGCGGGAGGGCCTCGGAATGAGCAGTTCTTC,CASSPRQAGGPRNEQFF
15,TRBV11-2,TRBD2,TRBJ2-1,-,TGTGCCAGCAGCCGGCCGGGACTAATAACCAATGAGCAGTTCTTC,CASSRPGLITNEQFF
16,TRBV30,-,TRBJ2-2,-,TGTGCCTGGAGTGTACAGGCGGGATATGTAACCGGGGAGCTGTTTTTT,CAWSVQAGYVTGELFF
13,TRBV6-5,-,TRBJ2-7,-,TGTGCCAGCATGGGTAGATTAGGGCTCGAGCAGTACTTC,CASMGRLGLEQYF
13,TRBV5-1,-,TRBJ2-1,-,TGCGCCAGCAGCTTGGCTTTGGGAAATGAGCAGTTCTTC,CASSLALGNEQFF
13,TRBV7-2,-,TRBJ1-1,-,TGTGCCAGCAGCTCTCTAGTTAACACTGAAGCTTTCTTT,CASSSLVNTEAFF
12,TRBV6-5,-,TRBJ1-2,few,TGTGCCAGCAGCCGTGGACTGAGCGGGTACACCTTC,CASSRGLSGYTF
13,TRBV6-4,-,TRBJ1-5,once,TGTGCCAGCAGTAGACAGCACAATCAGCCCCAGCATTTT,CASSRQHNQPQHF
14,TRBV11-1,TRBD1,TRBJ2-5,-,TGTGCCAGCAGCACAACAGGGGGCTGGGAGACCCAGTACTTC,CASSTTGGWETQYF
14,TRBV23-1,-,TRBJ2-1,-,TGCGCCAGCAGTCGTGGGAACCCCTACAATGAGCAGTTCTTC,CASSRGNPYNEQFF